The source of this T cell receptor (beta chain) is a study of T cell clonality in common variable immunodeficiency. Points from the study as a whole: Fewer deletions and N-nucleotide insertions were reportedly seen in common variable immunodeficiency TCR beta sequences. Shared TCRbeta clones were fewer between CVID subjects than controls.

Points on this clone: What it recognizes is unknown. The read terminates 3 residues before the CDR3 end, so the remaining end is supplied by the germline J gene.

Patients had low serum IgG, IgA and/or IgM and specific antibody deficiency. CVID subjects were neither ill nor on immunomodulatory or immunosuppressive medication at sampling. Each donor provided about 5 to 9 ml of heparinized whole blood. Profiling relied on immunoSEQ multiplex PCR, and the TCRdb table lists in-frame clones only, not all of them. The sample holds around 14,000 clones, and no clone turns up only once. The CDR3 contains 15 residues. Germline values: CDR1 SGHTA, CDR2 FQGNSA. The V gene end was trimmed by 1 base and the J gene end by 5 bases; junction bases not matched to a gene: 5. This receptor was obtained from a human donor with common variable immunodeficiency. The rearrangement links TRBV7-2 to TRBJ2-1; 7 nucleotides match TRBD2. Sequencing was performed on peripheral blood mononuclear cells. CDR3 in amino acids: CASSLVGGLNNEQFF. The covered CDR3 bases are TGTGCCAGCAGCTTAGTCGGGGGACTAAACAATGAG. Drawing the rest from reference TRBV7-2 and TRBJ2-1, the complete variable domain is GAGVSQSPSNKVTEKGKDVELRCDPISGHTALYWYRQSLGQGLEFLIYFQGNSAPDKSGLPSDRFSAERTGGSVSTLTIQRTQQEDSAVYLCASSLVGGLNNEQFFGPGTRLTVL.